The 16 T cell receptor beta chains given below trace back to one sample, sequenced in a study of Graves' ophthalmopathy and Graves' hyperthyroidism. RNA transcripts provided the template for amplifying TCR beta CDR3 regions. A first-round RT-PCR used HTBI primers, followed by a second-round multiplex PCR. TCRdb reanalysed the multiplex PCR reads using MiXCR and keeps one entry per CDR3 protein. The data contain some 200,000 distinct CDR3 sequences, about 32% of them seen just once; the ten biggest clones take up 8.5% to 9.5%. Sequencing was done on a sample of peripheral blood. The source of these receptors is a man aged 45-65 years with Graves' ophthalmopathy.

This clonotype was observed many times. The chain uses TRBV6-2 or TRBV6-3 and TRBJ1-1; D is undetermined. Germline values: CDR1 MNHEY, CDR2 SVGEGT. This CDR3 comprises 12 residues. The V end was cut by 4 bases, the J end by 7 bases, with 10 bases between. CDR3 DNA: TGTGCCAGCAGTTTTGCGGCGGATGAAGCTTTCTTT. Its translation is CASSFAADEAFF.

The table lists this clonotype with many counts. The chain links TRBV19 to TRBJ2-7; D gene unclear. Deletions cut 3 bases from V and 5 bases from J, with 14 bases between. Germline V gene lookup returns CDR1 LNHDA and CDR2 SQIVND (reference sequence). CDR3 size: 14 residues. The CDR3, as DNA: TGTGCCAGTAGTATCTTGGGAAGCATCGACGAGCAGTACTTC. Its protein is CASSILGSIDEQYF.

This clonotype was picked up many times. At one of its ends the junction is not consistent with the germline gene, which may arise from a read error. The gene calls are TRBV12-3 or TRBV12-4 and TRBJ2-7, with a possible D match to TRBD2 (6 bases). The CDR3 is 19 amino acids. The CDR3 region has the DNA TGTGCCAGCAGCTTAGGAGGGGATTTGTATAGCGACCCCTTCTACGAGCAGTACTTC. It translates to CASSLGGDLYSDPFYEQYF.

This clonotype has a count of ten or more. The chain employs TRBV28 and TRBJ2-7; TRBD2 matches at 13 bases. Trimming took 2 bases from V and 4 from J; bases not matched to a gene: 8. This CDR3 spans 17 amino acids. CDR1 is MDHEN, CDR2 SYDVKM, per germline. The CDR3 DNA reads TGTGCCAGCAGTTTACGCGGGGGGACTAGCGGGACTTACGAGCAGTACTTC. The encoded protein is CASSLRGGTSGTYEQYF.

This clonotype has a handful of counts. The V gene is TRBV19, the J gene TRBJ2-7; 11 bases agree with TRBD1. There are 13 residues in the CDR3. The V gene's germline CDR1 is LNHDA and CDR2 SQIVND (reference sequence). V was clipped by 5 bases and J by 3 bases; unmatched bases: 0. The CDR3 DNA sequence: TGTGCCAGTAGTGGGACAGGGGGCTACGAGCAGTACTTC. It codes for CASSGTGGYEQYF.

The chain couples TRBV12-3 or TRBV12-4 to TRBJ1-5, with D uncertain. V dropped 1 base and J dropped 5 bases, with 12 bases sitting between them. This CDR3 region has 15 residues. This CDR3 reads CASSLGREEYQPQHF. The CDR3 DNA is TGTGCCAGCAGTTTAGGCCGGGAGGAGTATCAGCCCCAGCATTTT.

This clonotype came up many times. This sequence joins TRBV5-1 and TRBJ1-1; 8 bases align to TRBD1. Per germline, CDR1 SGHRS and CDR2 YFSETQ. Trimming removed 2 bases from V and 5 bases from J; junction bases left unmatched: 8. CDR3 length: 15 amino acids. CDR3 residues: CASSFSQGEWTEAFF. CDR3 bases: TGCGCCAGCAGCTTTTCACAGGGGGAGTGGACTGAAGCTTTCTTT. Drawing the rest from reference TRBV5-1 and TRBJ1-1, the complete variable domain is KAGVTQTPRYLIKTRGQQVTLSCSPISGHRSVSWYQQTPGQGLQFLFEYFSETQRNKGNFPGRFSGRQFSNSRSEMNVSTLELGDSALYLCASSFSQGEWTEAFFGQGTRLTVV.

The table lists this clonotype with many counts. The V and J genes are TRBV6-1 and TRBJ2-7; no definite D call. The V and J ends lost 2 bases and 4 bases respectively, with 18 bases between them. Germline values: CDR1 MNHNS, CDR2 SASEGT. The CDR3 runs to 16 residues. The CDR3 DNA sequence: TGTGCCAGCAGTGAAAGCTTTGGCGGTGAAGAATACGAGCAGTACTTC. Its protein product is CASSESFGGEEYEQYF.

This clonotype has at least ten counts. The chain couples TRBV11-2 to TRBJ2-5, with 7 bases identical to TRBD2. The J segment lost 5 bases and the V segment lost 5 bases, leaving 5 bases of the junction unmatched. Germline CDR1 and CDR2: SGHAT and FQNNGV. The CDR3 covers 13 residues. Here the CDR3 DNA reads TGTGCCAGCAGCGGCTGGGGGGGGGAGACCCAGTACTTC. Protein product: CASSGWGGETQYF.

The chain combines TRBV6-5 with TRBJ1-3; D ambiguous. In germline, CDR1 is MNHEY, CDR2 SVGAGI. The CDR3 extends over 15 amino acids. Between the trimmed V and J ends, which lost 2 bases and 0 bases, there was a span of 8 bases. The CDR3 sequence is CASSYDIPSGNTIYF. CDR3 nucleotides: TGTGCCAGCAGTTACGATATTCCCTCTGGAAACACCATATATTTT.

This clonotype was picked up many times. The CDR3 coding sequence is TGTGCCAGTAGTATGCAGGTGTCGGGGGAAACCTACGAGCAGTACTTC. Its protein product is CASSMQVSGETYEQYF. The gene calls are TRBV19 and TRBJ2-7; D possibly corresponds to TRBD2 (6 bases). The length of the CDR3 is 16 residues. Trimming left V 3 bases short and J 2 bases short, with 17 bases between. The germline CDR1 and CDR2 sequences are LNHDA and SQIVND (reference sequence). Full variable domain (missing parts from reference TRBV19 and TRBJ2-7): DGGITQSPKYLFRKEGQNVTLSCEQNLNHDAMYWYRQDPGQGLRLIYYSQIVNDFQKGDIAEGYSVSREKKESFPLTVTSAQKNPTAFYLCASSMQVSGETYEQYFGPGTRLTVT.

In its sample, this clonotype was seen a few times. The CDR3 region has the DNA TGTGCCAGCAGGAGACAGGTACTCATGAACACTGAAGCTTTCTTT. Its translation is CASRRQVLMNTEAFF. V and J are TRBV12-3 or TRBV12-4 and TRBJ1-1; TRBD1 might be the D (6 bases). The ends were cut back, 6 bases at V and 0 bases at J, with 14 bases in the middle. The CDR3 sequence is 15 residues long.

This clonotype appeared many times. The V and J genes are TRBV6-2 or TRBV6-3 and TRBJ2-7; 8 nucleotides match TRBD2. V dropped 7 bases and J dropped 1; count of bases not matched to a gene: 6. The CDR3 totals 14 residues. Looked up from germline, CDR1 is MNHEY and CDR2 is SVGEGT. This CDR3 reads CASKQRENSYEQYF. The CDR3 DNA sequence: TGTGCCAGCAAGCAGCGGGAGAATTCCTACGAGCAGTACTTC.

This clonotype has a count of ten or more. The gene calls are TRBV12-3 or TRBV12-4 and TRBJ2-2, with D unclear. Trimming left V 3 bases short and J 4 bases short, with 6 bases between. The CDR3 is made up of 13 amino acids. CDR3 sequence (DNA): TGTGCCAGCAGTTTGGTCATCACCGGGGAGCTGTTTTTT. It yields the protein CASSLVITGELFF.

The gene calls are TRBV12-3 or TRBV12-4 and TRBJ2-7; no reliable D call. The V end lost 7 bases, the J end lost 5 bases, and 18 bases lay between the germline ends. CDR3 size: 14 residues. The CDR3 reads CASTISTRINEQYF. As DNA, the CDR3 is TGTGCCAGCACCATCTCTACGAGGATCAACGAGCAGTACTTC.

This clonotype was seen repeatedly, ten times or more. This sequence joins TRBV7-9 and TRBJ2-7; 7 positions agree with TRBD2. The V segment lost 1 base and the J segment 6 bases; nucleotides outside the gene matches: 3. Germline-derived CDR1 and CDR2 are SEHNR and FQNEAQ (reference sequence). This CDR3 has 13 amino acids. CDR3 in DNA: TGTGCCAGCAGCTTAGGGGGGGGACGCGAGCAGTACTTC. Translating it yields CASSLGGGREQYF.